This T cell receptor (beta chain) appears in the sequencing data of a study of T-cell reconstitution after alpha-beta-depleted transplantation in children. At least ten counts were recorded for this clonotype. The antigen remains undetermined. V trimming: 7 bases; J trimming: 10 bases; junction bases outside the gene matches: 6. The CDR3 runs to 13 residues. The V gene's germline CDR1 is SQVTM and CDR2 ANQGSEA. Broader study findings: Hyperexpanded clones declined; after one year, newly produced T cells mostly supplied diversity.

TCRbeta library construction was performed incorporating unique molecular identifiers. TCRdb used MiXCR to reprocess the PCR reads, holding one entry per CDR3 protein. The data show 480,000 or so distinct CDR3 sequences, roughly a tenth seen once. The chain links TRBV29-1 to TRBJ2-1; TRBD2 matches 14 bases. This clonotype was sampled from a child aged 2-15 years with inherited bone marrow failure, due to receive a stem cell transplant. The material sequenced was PBMCs, taken before TCRalphabeta/CD19-depleted stem cell transplant. The CDR3 loop reads CSGGLAGVWEQFF. The CDR3 nucleotides are TGCAGCGGGGGACTAGCGGGAGTCTGGGAGCAGTTCTTC.